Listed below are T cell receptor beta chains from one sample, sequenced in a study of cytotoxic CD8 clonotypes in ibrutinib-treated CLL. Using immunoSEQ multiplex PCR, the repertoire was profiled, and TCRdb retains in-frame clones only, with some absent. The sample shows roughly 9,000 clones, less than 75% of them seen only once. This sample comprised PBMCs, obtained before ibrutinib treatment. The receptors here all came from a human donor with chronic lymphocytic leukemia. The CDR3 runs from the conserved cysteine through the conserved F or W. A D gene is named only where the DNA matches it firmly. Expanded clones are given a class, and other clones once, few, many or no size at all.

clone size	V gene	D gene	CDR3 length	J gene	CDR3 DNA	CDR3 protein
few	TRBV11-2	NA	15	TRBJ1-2	TGTGCCAGCAGCTTAGTTGGCACTGGATGGCCTGGCTACACCTTC	CASSLVGTGWPGYTF
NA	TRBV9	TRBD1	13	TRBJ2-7	TGTGCCAGCAGGGGACAGAGCTCCTACGAGCAGTACTTC	CASRGQSSYEQYF
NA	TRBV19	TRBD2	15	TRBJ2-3	TGTGCCAGTAGTCCCATAGCGGGGTACACAGATACGCAGTATTTT	CASSPIAGYTDTQYF
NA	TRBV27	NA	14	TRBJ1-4	TGTGCCAGCAGTTTCTTGACAGGCGGCGAAAAACTGTTTTTT	CASSFLTGGEKLFF
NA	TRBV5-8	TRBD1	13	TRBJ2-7	TGTGCCAGCAGCTCGGATCAATACGGGACAGTGTACTTC	CASSSDQYGTVYF
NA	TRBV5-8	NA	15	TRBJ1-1	TGTGCCAGCAGCTTACAGGGTTCCTTCAACACTGAAGCTTTCTTT	CASSLQGSFNTEAFF
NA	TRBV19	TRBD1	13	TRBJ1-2	TGTGCCAGTAGTGTGCACAGGGGATATGGCTACACCTTC	CASSVHRGYGYTF
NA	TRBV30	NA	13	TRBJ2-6	TGTGCCTGGAGGACCTCTGGGGCCAACGTCCTGACTTTC	CAWRTSGANVLTF
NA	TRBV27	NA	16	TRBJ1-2	TGTGCCAGCAGTTCCTCCCTTTTTGGTTCTAACTATGGCTACACCTTC	CASSSSLFGSNYGYTF
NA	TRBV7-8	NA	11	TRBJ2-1	TGTGCCAGCAGCCCTTACAATGAGCAGTTCTTC	CASSPYNEQFF
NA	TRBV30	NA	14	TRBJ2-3	TGTGCCTTTTCAGTATCGGGAACCACAGATACGCAGTATTTT	CAFSVSGTTDTQYF
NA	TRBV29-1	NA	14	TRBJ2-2	TGCAGCGTGTGGGGACCTACGAACACCGGGGAGCTGTTTTTT	CSVWGPTNTGELFF
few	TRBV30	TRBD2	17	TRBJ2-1	TGTGCCTGGAGTGCAGCCCCGGGACTAGCGCCCTACAATGAGCAGTTCTTC	CAWSAAPGLAPYNEQFF
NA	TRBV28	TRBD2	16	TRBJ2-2	TGTGCCAGCATCGGGACTAGCGGGGCGAACACCGGGGAGCTGTTTTTT	CASIGTSGANTGELFF
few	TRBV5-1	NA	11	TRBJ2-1	TGCGCCAGCAAACAGGGCGATGAGCAGTTCTTC	CASKQGDEQFF
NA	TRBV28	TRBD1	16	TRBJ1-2	TGTGCCAGCAGTTTAGAGGGGCGGACAGGGGGTTGGGGCTACACCTTC	CASSLEGRTGGWGYTF
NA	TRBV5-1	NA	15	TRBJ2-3	TGCGCCAGCAGCTTGGTAGATACTAGCACAGATACGCAGTATTTT	CASSLVDTSTDTQYF
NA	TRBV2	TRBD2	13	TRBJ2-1	TGTGCCAGCGCCTCTAGCGGGGGAGGGGAGCAGTTCTTC	CASASSGGGEQFF
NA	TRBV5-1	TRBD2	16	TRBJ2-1	TGCGCCAGCAGCTTGGTCGAAGCGGGGCTCTACAATGAGCAGTTCTTC	CASSLVEAGLYNEQFF
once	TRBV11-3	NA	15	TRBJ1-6	TGTGCCAGCAGCGCACGCCCGGGGGACAATTCACCCCTCCACTTT	CASSARPGDNSPLHF
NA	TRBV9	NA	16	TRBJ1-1	TGTGCCAGCAGCGGTTCCGGGACCCCGCGGGGCACTGAAGCTTTCTTT	CASSGSGTPRGTEAFF
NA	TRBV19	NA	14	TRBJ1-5	TGTGCCAGTTCCAACCGTTATAGCAATCAGCCCCAGCATTTT	CASSNRYSNQPQHF
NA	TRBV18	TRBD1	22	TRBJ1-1	TGTGCCAGCTCACCATTACTAAGTCTGGCCGGGACAGGAATCCTTGGGTACACTGAAGCTTTCTTT	CASSPLLSLAGTGILGYTEAFF
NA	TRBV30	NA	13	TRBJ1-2	TGTGCCTGGAGTGTAAACCTCAACTATGGCTACACCTTC	CAWSVNLNYGYTF
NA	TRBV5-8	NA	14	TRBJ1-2	TGTGCCAGCGCAATAACACGAAAGACCTATGGCTACACCTTC	CASAITRKTYGYTF
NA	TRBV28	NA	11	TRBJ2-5	TGTGCCAGCAGAGGCCTAGCGCGTCAGTACTTC	CASRGLARQYF
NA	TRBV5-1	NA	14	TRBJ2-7	TGCGCCAGCAGCCCCAGGGCTAGCTCCTACGAGCAGTACTTC	CASSPRASSYEQYF
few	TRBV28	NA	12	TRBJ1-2	TGTGCCGGGCGAGTGGGGGGCGGGAGCTACACCTTC	CAGRVGGGSYTF
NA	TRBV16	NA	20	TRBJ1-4	TGTGCCAGCAGCCAAGACTTAAGTGCAGACCGAAGTGCAACTAATGAAAAACTGTTTTTT	CASSQDLSADRSATNEKLFF
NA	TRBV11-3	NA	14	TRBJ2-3	TGTGCCAGCAGCTTAGGGCATAGCACAGATACGCAGTATTTT	CASSLGHSTDTQYF
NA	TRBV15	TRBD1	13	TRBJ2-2	TGTGCCACCGGGGACAGGGTGACCGGGGAGCTGTTTTTT	CATGDRVTGELFF
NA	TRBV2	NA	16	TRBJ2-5	TGTGCCAGCAGGGAAATCCAGGGAGTGAATATGGAGACCCAGTACTTC	CASREIQGVNMETQYF
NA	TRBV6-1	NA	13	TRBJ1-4	TGTGCCACCTCACGGGGGGTGGATGAAAAACTGTTTTTT	CATSRGVDEKLFF
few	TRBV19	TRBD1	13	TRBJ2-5	TGTGCCAGTAGTCCGTACAGGGGCGAGACCCAGTACTTC	CASSPYRGETQYF
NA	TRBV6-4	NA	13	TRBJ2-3	TGTGCCAGCAGTGTGTCTAGCACAGATACGCAGTATTTT	CASSVSSTDTQYF
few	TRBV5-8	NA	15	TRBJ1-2	TGTGCCAGCAGCTTGGGGGCAGGGAGTAACTATGGCTACACCTTC	CASSLGAGSNYGYTF
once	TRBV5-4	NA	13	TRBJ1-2	TGTGCCAGCAGCTTGGAGTCCTGGTATGGCTACACCTTC	CASSLESWYGYTF
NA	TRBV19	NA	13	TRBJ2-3	TGTGCCATTAAGGGTCGGGGCACAGATACGCAGTATTTT	CAIKGRGTDTQYF
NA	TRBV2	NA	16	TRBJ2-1	TGTGCCAGCAGTGAAGCCCGGGACACCACATACAATGAGCAGTTCTTC	CASSEARDTTYNEQFF
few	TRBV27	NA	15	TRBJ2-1	TGTGCCAGCAGCCCTATCCCAAGCTCCTACAATGAGCAGTTCTTC	CASSPIPSSYNEQFF
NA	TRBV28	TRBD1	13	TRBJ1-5	TGTGCCAGTAGGGACAGGCCCCCGGGGCCCCAGCATTTT	CASRDRPPGPQHF
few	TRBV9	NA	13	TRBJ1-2	TGTGCCAGCAGCGTGAGTGGCGAGGGCGGCTACACCTTC	CASSVSGEGGYTF